This entry concerns a single TCR beta chain. Its antigen remains unidentified. A much larger clone differs by one base, so this may be a read error. The CDR3 does not close with the conserved phenylalanine or tryptophan, likely indicating a read error. RNA was extracted from whole blood without cell sorting, alongside germline DNA. The entry originates in a study of tumor-infiltrating lymphocytes in primary liver carcinoma. A primer in the constant region served to generate TCR beta cDNA from roughly 450 ng of total RNA. Slightly modified ARM-PCR, run as three nested multiplex PCR rounds, produced the TCR beta libraries. The two initial PCR rounds, about 9 cycles each, used TRBV1-TRBV30 forward and C-beta reverse primers. TCRdb fed the multiplex PCR reads into MiXCR, producing one record per CDR3 protein. The sample includes approximately 300,000 distinct CDR3 sequences, more than 55% of them seen just once.

V shed 5 bases, J shed 9 bases, and the junction held 8 bases outside the gene matches. CDR1 and CDR2 from the germline V gene are MNHEY and SVGAGI. The CDR3 has 15 residues. Study outcomes and limitations: Less overlap was seen in tumor-adjacent and tumor-blood pairs than in tumor region pairs.

The rearrangement links TRBV6-5 to TRBJ1-6, with 9 bases that match TRBD1. The sample consisted of peripheral blood. This clonotype originated in a man in his forties or fifties with primary liver carcinoma and hepatitis B virus infection. The DNA for the CDR3 is TGTGCCAGCAGTCCTAAGGGGACAGGGAGTTCACCCCTCCACATT. The encoded protein is CASSPKGTGSSPLHI.